The clone carrying this T cell receptor beta chain was seen more than once but under ten times. The ends lost 3 bases at V and 3 bases at J; junction bases unmatched: 5. Germline assignment: CDR1 MGHRA and CDR2 YSYEKL. The CDR3 extends over 16 amino acids. This sample was taken from a study of blood T cell repertoires in COVID-19. Across the whole study: COVID-19 samples, acute and convalescent, were from the United States, Italy and Spain. T cells, B-cell-depleted T cells, or PBMCs supplied cDNA or gDNA.

The repertoire was sequenced with immunoSEQ multiplex PCR; TCRdb's copy has only in-frame clones and lacks some. The profile shows about 440,000 clones, roughly 91% of them singletons. The sequence was obtained from a woman aged 25-40 years with acute or convalescent COVID-19. The specimen was peripheral blood. This chain links TRBV4-1 with TRBJ1-6; TRBD1 aligns across 7 bases. CDR3 nucleotide sequence: TGCGCCAGCAGCCAGCCCCGGGACAGCTATAATTCACCCCTCCACTTT. It codes for CASSQPRDSYNSPLHF.